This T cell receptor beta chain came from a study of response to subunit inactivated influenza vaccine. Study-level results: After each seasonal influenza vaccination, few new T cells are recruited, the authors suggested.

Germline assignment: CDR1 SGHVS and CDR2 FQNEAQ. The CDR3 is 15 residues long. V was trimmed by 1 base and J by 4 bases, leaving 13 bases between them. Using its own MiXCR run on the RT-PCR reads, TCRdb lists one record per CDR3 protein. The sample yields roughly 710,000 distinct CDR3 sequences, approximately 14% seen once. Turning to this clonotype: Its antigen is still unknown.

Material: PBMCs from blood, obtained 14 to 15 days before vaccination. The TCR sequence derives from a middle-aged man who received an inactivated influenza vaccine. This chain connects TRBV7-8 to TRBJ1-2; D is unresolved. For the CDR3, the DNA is TGTGCCAGCAGCTTAGATGGAATTCCCGTCTATGGCTACACCTTC. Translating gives CASSLDGIPVYGYTF.